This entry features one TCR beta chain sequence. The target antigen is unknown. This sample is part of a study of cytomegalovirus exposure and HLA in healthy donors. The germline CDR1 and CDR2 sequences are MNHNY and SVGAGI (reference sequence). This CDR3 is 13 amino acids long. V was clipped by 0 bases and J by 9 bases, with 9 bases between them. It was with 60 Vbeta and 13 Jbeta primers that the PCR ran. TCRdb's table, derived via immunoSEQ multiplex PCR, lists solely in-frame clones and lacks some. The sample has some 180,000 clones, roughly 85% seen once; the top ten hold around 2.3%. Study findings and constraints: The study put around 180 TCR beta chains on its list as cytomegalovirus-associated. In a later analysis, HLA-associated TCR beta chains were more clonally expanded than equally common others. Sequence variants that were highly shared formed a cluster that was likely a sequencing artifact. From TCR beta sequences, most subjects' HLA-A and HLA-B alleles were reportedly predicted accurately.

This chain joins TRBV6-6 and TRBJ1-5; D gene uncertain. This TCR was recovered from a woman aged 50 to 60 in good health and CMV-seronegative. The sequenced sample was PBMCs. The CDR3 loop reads CASSYSSMRPQHF. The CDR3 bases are TGTGCCAGCAGTTACTCGAGCATGAGGCCCCAGCATTTT.